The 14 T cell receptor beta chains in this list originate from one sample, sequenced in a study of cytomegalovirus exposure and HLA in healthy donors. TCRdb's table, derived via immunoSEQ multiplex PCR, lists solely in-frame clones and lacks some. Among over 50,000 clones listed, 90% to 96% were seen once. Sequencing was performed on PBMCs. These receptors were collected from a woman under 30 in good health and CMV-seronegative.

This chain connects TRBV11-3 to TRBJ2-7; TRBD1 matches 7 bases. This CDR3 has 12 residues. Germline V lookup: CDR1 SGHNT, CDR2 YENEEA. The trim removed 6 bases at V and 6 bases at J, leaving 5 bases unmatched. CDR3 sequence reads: CASSNRGAEQYF. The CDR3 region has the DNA TGTGCCAGCAGTAACAGGGGTGCCGAGCAGTACTTC. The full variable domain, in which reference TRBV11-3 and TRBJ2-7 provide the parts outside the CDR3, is EAGVVQSPRYKIIEKKQPVAFWCNPISGHNTLYWYLQNLGQGPELLIRYENEEAVDDSQLPKDRFSAERLKGVDSTLKIQPAELGDSAVYLCASSNRGAEQYFGPGTRLTVT.

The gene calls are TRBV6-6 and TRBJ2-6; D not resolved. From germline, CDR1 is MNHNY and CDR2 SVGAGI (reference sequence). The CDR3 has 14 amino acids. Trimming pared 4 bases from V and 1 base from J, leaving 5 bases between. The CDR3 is CASSFLSGANVLTF. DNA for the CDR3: TGTGCCAGCAGTTTTTTATCTGGGGCCAACGTCCTGACTTTC.

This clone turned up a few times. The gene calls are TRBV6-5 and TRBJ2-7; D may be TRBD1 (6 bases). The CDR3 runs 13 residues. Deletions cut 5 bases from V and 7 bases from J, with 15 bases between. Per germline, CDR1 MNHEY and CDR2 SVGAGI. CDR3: CASSEGGHTEQYF. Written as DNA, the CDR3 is TGTGCCAGCAGTGAAGGGGGACACACGGAGCAGTACTTC.

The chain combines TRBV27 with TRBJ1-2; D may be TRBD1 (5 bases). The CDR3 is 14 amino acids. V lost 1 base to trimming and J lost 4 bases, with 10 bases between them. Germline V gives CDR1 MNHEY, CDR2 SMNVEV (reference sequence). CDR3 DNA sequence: TGTGCCAGCAGTTTATTTCTGGGGGGCTATGGCTACACCTTC. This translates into CASSLFLGGYGYTF.

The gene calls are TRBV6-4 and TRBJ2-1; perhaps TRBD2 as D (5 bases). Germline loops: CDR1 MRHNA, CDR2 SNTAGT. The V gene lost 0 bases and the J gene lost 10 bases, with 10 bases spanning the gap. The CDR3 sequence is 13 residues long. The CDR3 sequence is CASSDSGPGEQFF. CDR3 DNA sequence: TGTGCCAGCAGTGACTCCGGCCCGGGGGAGCAGTTCTTC.

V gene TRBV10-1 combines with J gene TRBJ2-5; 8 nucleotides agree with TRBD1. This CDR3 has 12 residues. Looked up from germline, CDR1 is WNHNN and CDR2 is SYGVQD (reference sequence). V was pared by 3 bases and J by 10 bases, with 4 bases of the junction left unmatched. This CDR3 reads CASSEDGTGQYF. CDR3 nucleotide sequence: TGCGCCAGCAGTGAAGATGGGACAGGCCAGTACTTC.

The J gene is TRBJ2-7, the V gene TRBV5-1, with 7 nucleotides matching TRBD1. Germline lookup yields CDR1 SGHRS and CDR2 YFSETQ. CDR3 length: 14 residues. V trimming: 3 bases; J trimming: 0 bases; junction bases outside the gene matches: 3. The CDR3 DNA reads TGCGCCAGCAGCTGGGGGACAGACTCCTACGAGCAGTACTTC. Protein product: CASSWGTDSYEQYF.

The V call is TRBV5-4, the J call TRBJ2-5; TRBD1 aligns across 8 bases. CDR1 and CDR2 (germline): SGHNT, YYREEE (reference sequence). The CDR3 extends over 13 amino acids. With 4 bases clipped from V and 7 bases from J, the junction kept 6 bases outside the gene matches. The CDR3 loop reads CASSPDRVGTQYF. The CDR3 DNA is TGTGCCAGCAGCCCGGACAGGGTGGGGACCCAGTACTTC.

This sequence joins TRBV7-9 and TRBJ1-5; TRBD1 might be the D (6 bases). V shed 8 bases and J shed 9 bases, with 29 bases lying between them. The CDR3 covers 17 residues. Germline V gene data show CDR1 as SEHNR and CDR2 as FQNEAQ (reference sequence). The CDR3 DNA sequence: TGTGCCAGCCCCAGAGACCCCCAGGGGCTCCCCCAATTGCCCCAGCATTTT. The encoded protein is CASPRDPQGLPQLPQHF.

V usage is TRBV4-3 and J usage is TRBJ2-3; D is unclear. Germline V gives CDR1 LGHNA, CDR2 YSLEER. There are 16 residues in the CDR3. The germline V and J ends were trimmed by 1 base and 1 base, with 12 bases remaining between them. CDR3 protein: CASSQVFGSRTDTQYF. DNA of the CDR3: TGCGCCAGCAGCCAAGTATTTGGCTCTCGCACAGATACGCAGTATTTT.

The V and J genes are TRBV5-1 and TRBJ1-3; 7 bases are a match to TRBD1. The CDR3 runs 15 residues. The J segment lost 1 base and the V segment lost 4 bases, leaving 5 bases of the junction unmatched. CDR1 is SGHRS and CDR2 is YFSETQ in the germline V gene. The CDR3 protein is CASSLSGGSGNTIYF. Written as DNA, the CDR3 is TGCGCCAGCAGCCTATCAGGGGGGTCTGGAAACACCATATATTTT.

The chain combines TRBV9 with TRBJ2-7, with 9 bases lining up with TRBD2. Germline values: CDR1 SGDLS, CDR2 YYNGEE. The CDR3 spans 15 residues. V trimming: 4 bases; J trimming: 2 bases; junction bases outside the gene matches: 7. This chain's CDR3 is CASSPTGLAAYEQYF. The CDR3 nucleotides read TGTGCCAGCAGCCCCACGGGACTAGCCGCCTACGAGCAGTACTTC.

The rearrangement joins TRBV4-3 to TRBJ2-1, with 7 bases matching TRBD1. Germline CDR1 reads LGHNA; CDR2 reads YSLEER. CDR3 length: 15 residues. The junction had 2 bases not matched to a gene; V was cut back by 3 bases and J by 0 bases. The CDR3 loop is CASSHGTVSYNEQFF. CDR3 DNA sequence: TGCGCCAGCAGCCACGGGACAGTCTCCTACAATGAGCAGTTCTTC.

CDR3 bases: TGTGCCAGCAGCTTAGGAGACAATTTTGGTGAGACCCAGTACTTC. Protein sequence: CASSLGDNFGETQYF. The rearrangement joins TRBV11-3 to TRBJ2-5; D unresolved. The V end lost 1 base, the J end lost 5 bases, and 14 bases lay between the germline ends. Germline lookup yields CDR1 SGHNT and CDR2 YENEEA. CDR3 size: 15 residues.